This passage covers 21 T cell receptor beta chains from one sample sequenced in a study of blood T cell repertoires in COVID-19. The repertoire was sequenced with immunoSEQ multiplex PCR; TCRdb's copy has only in-frame clones and lacks some. The sample holds around 50,000 clones, around four fifths seen once. Sample: PBMCs or T cells enriched from blood (not recorded which). The receptors shown here come from a woman between 50 and 59 years old with acute COVID-19.

This chain joins TRBV7-9 and TRBJ2-3; TRBD2 agrees at 13 bases. Germline trimming cut 7 bases from V and 2 bases from J; bases unmatched to any gene: 6. The CDR3 runs to 16 residues. Germline CDR1 is SEHNR and CDR2 is FQNEAQ (reference sequence). CDR3 in DNA: TGTGCCAGCACCACGACTAGCGGGGGGTACACAGATACGCAGTATTTT. It yields the protein CASTTTSGGYTDTQYF. The full variable domain, rest sourced from reference TRBV7-9 and TRBJ2-3, is DTGVSQNPRHKITKRGQNVTFRCDPISEHNRLYWYRQTLGQGPEFLTYFQNEAQLEKSRLLSDRFSAERPKGSFSTLEIQRTEQGDSAMYLCASTTTSGGYTDTQYFGPGTRLTVL.

V is TRBV10-1 and J is TRBJ1-5, with D possibly being TRBD1 (5 bases). Germline CDR1 WNHNN, CDR2 SYGVQD (reference sequence). V lost 9 bases and J 3 bases, leaving 18 bases between the germline ends. The CDR3 length is 15 residues. In nucleotides, the CDR3 is TGCGCCAGGGTTCGGGGGAAGAGAGTCAATCAGCCCCAGCATTTT. Amino acids: CARVRGKRVNQPQHF.

This chain connects TRBV28 to TRBJ2-3; 10 bases fit TRBD2. The CDR3 contains 16 residues. V dropped 6 bases and J dropped 0; count of bases not matched to a gene: 6. Germline CDR1 reads MDHEN; CDR2 reads SYDVKM. In DNA form, the CDR3 reads TGTGCCAGCAGCCAAGGACTAGCGGCTAGCACAGATACGCAGTATTTT. It specifies CASSQGLAASTDTQYF.

The chain uses TRBV27 and TRBJ2-2, with 9 bases matching TRBD1. The CDR3 extends over 17 amino acids. J gave up 6 bases and V 3 bases, and 11 bases lay outside the gene matches. Germline CDR1 MNHEY, CDR2 SMNVEV (reference sequence). The CDR3 region has the DNA TGTGCCAGCAGTTTCATACCGGGACAGGGATTCGCCGGGGAGCTGTTTTTT. Translating it yields CASSFIPGQGFAGELFF.

This clone was seen a few times. The CDR3 nucleotides are TGTGCCAGCAGTGAAACGCGACAGGGGAATCAGCCCCAGCATTTT. It specifies CASSETRQGNQPQHF. The chain recombines TRBV2 with TRBJ1-5, with 8 bases lining up with TRBD1. This CDR3 is built from 15 residues. J was trimmed by 4 bases and V by 2 bases; bases with no gene match: 4. CDR1 is SNHLY, CDR2 FYNNEI, per germline.

The chain has TRBV19 and TRBJ1-2; D remains ambiguous. The ends were cut back, 5 bases at V and 4 bases at J, with 17 bases in the middle. Germline CDR1 reads LNHDA; CDR2 reads SQIVND (reference sequence). The CDR3 is 15 amino acids. The chain's CDR3 is CASSPFLGDGYGYTF. DNA for the CDR3: TGTGCCAGTAGTCCTTTTCTAGGAGACGGCTATGGCTACACCTTC. The full variable domain, rest sourced from reference TRBV19 and TRBJ1-2, is DGGITQSPKYLFRKEGQNVTLSCEQNLNHDAMYWYRQDPGQGLRLIYYSQIVNDFQKGDIAEGYSVSREKKESFPLTVTSAQKNPTAFYLCASSPFLGDGYGYTFGSGTRLTVV.

The chain has TRBV28 and TRBJ1-5; 8 bases agree with TRBD1. This CDR3 has 16 residues. Germline assignment: CDR1 MDHEN and CDR2 SYDVKM. V dropped 6 bases and J dropped 3; count of bases not matched to a gene: 10. The CDR3 DNA sequence: TGTGCCAGCAGAACTCCGGGACAGGTGAACAATCAGCCCCAGCATTTT. Amino acid sequence: CASRTPGQVNNQPQHF.

The J gene is TRBJ2-3, the V gene TRBV3-1 (or the pseudogene TRBV3-2), with a possible D match to TRBD1 (5 bases). Per the germline V gene, CDR1 is LGHDT and CDR2 is YNNKEL (reference sequence). V was pared by 3 bases and J by 0 bases, with 10 bases between. The CDR3 is made up of 15 amino acids. DNA for the CDR3: TGTGCCAGCAGCCACAGGGTGGTAAGCACAGATACGCAGTATTTT. It translates to CASSHRVVSTDTQYF.

CDR3: CATSTGVGQGVTNTEAFF. CDR3 in DNA: TGTGCCACCTCCACCGGGGTGGGACAGGGAGTGACGAACACTGAAGCTTTCTTT. The chain links TRBV7-9 to TRBJ1-1, with 9 nucleotides matching TRBD1. The V segment lost 10 bases and the J segment 1 base; nucleotides outside the gene matches: 19. The CDR3 contains 18 residues. Germline values: CDR1 SEHNR, CDR2 FQNEAQ (reference sequence).

V gene TRBV30 combines with J gene TRBJ1-1, with D maybe TRBD1 (6 bases). Germline V gives CDR1 GTSNPN, CDR2 SVGIG (reference sequence). V dropped 3 bases and J dropped 1 base, with 9 bases sitting between them. The CDR3 loop spans 13 amino acids. For the CDR3, the DNA is TGTGCCTGGAGAACAGGGCCGAACACTGAAGCTTTCTTT. Residues: CAWRTGPNTEAFF.

Only one count was recorded for this clone. The genes are TRBV19 and TRBJ1-4; a possible D gene is TRBD1 (6 bases). There are 13 residues in the CDR3. Trimming shortened V by 5 bases and J by 7 bases, and 11 bases separated the two germline ends. The germline V gene has CDR1 LNHDA and CDR2 SQIVND (reference sequence). The CDR3 reads CASSGQGREKLFF. CDR3 sequence (DNA): TGTGCCAGTAGTGGCCAGGGGCGTGAAAAACTGTTTTTT. The full variable domain, in which reference TRBV19 and TRBJ1-4 provide the parts outside the CDR3, is DGGITQSPKYLFRKEGQNVTLSCEQNLNHDAMYWYRQDPGQGLRLIYYSQIVNDFQKGDIAEGYSVSREKKESFPLTVTSAQKNPTAFYLCASSGQGREKLFFGSGTQLSVL.

Here the CDR3 DNA reads TGTGCCAGCAGTTATGGGGCTAGCGTAGGAGGAGAGACCCAGTACTTC. Translation: CASSYGASVGGETQYF. The rearrangement uses TRBV6-2 or TRBV6-3 and TRBJ2-5; possibly TRBD2 for D (6 bases). The CDR3 runs to 16 residues. Looked up from germline, CDR1 is MNHEY and CDR2 is SVGEGT. Deletions cut 3 bases from V and 4 bases from J, with 18 bases between.

This sequence joins TRBV5-1 and TRBJ2-5, with D perhaps matching TRBD2 (6 bases). Trimming removed 7 bases at V and 4 bases at J, with 14 bases between. This CDR3 spans 13 amino acids. CDR1 and CDR2 from the germline V gene are SGHRS and YFSETQ. Here the CDR3 DNA reads TGCGCCAGCCTGGAGGGGAACGGAGAGACCCAGTACTTC. This translates into CASLEGNGETQYF.

This clone was picked up one time. The rearrangement links TRBV10-2 to TRBJ1-1; the match to TRBD1 covers 9 bases. The CDR3 loop spans 15 amino acids. With V trimmed by 6 bases and J by 7 bases, 12 bases remained unmatched. In germline, CDR1 is WSHSY, CDR2 SAAADI. CDR3 protein: CASRDPGTGLFEAFF. The CDR3 bases are TGCGCCAGCAGGGATCCGGGGACAGGGTTATTTGAAGCTTTCTTT.

The rearrangement joins TRBV20-1 to TRBJ2-1; tentative D call: TRBD2 (5 bases). Germline CDR1 is DFQATT and CDR2 is SNEGSKA (reference sequence). V lost 1 base to trimming and J lost 10 bases, with 8 bases between them. The CDR3 is 11 amino acids. CDR3 sequence: CSARVRREQFF. The CDR3 nucleotides are TGCAGTGCTAGAGTGAGGAGGGAGCAGTTCTTC.

The chain employs TRBV5-1 and TRBJ2-3; D possibly corresponds to TRBD1 (5 bases). Trimming cost V 0 bases and J 2 bases, with 7 bases left between them. The CDR3 spans 14 residues. Germline V gene sequence: CDR1 SGHRS, CDR2 YFSETQ. The CDR3 loop reads CASSLGQSTDTQYF. For the CDR3, the DNA is TGCGCCAGCAGCTTGGGACAGTCCACAGATACGCAGTATTTT.

The rearrangement links TRBV6-5 to TRBJ1-5; 7 positions agree with TRBD1. CDR3 size: 15 residues. J gave up 2 bases and V 5 bases, and 6 bases lay outside the gene matches. The germline gives CDR1 MNHEY, CDR2 SVGAGI. Written as DNA, the CDR3 is TGTGCCAGCAGTCAGACAGGGTCGGGCAATCAGCCCCAGCATTTT. It specifies CASSQTGSGNQPQHF.

This clone was counted a few times. The V call is TRBV5-4, the J call TRBJ2-7, with TRBD2 matching 10 bases. CDR3 length equals 13 residues. Looked up from germline, CDR1 is SGHNT and CDR2 is YYREEE (reference sequence). V lost 0 bases, J lost 6 bases, and 0 bases stayed unmatched. CDR3 DNA sequence: TGTGCCAGCAGCTTGGGGACTAGCGGCGAGCAGTACTTC. This sequence encodes CASSLGTSGEQYF.

The V gene is TRBV5-1, the J gene TRBJ1-1; 9 nucleotides align to TRBD1. Germline V lookup: CDR1 SGHRS, CDR2 YFSETQ. V lost 0 bases and J lost 1; bases outside the gene matches: 7. This CDR3 region has 17 residues. Here the CDR3 DNA reads TGCGCCAGCAGCTTGGCCTACAGGGGGCGAAGGAACACTGAAGCTTTCTTT. Its translation: CASSLAYRGRRNTEAFF.

This chain connects TRBV30 to TRBJ2-7; the D gene is possibly TRBD2 (6 bases). The V end lost 3 bases, the J end lost 6 bases, and 12 bases lay between the germline ends. CDR3 length: 12 residues. The V gene's germline CDR1 is GTSNPN and CDR2 SVGIG (reference sequence). CDR3 sequence: CAWREGSAEQYF. The CDR3 nucleotides are TGTGCCTGGAGGGAGGGATCGGCCGAGCAGTACTTC.

V gene TRBV28 combines with J gene TRBJ1-5, with 9 nucleotides matching TRBD1. The CDR3 extends over 17 amino acids. V was pared by 6 bases and J by 5 bases, with 14 bases of the junction left unmatched. Germline-derived CDR1 and CDR2 are MDHEN and SYDVKM. CDR3 DNA: TGTGCCAGCAGCCGGTATCCTACAGGGGGCAGGGATCAGCCCCAGCATTTT. It encodes CASSRYPTGGRDQPQHF. The variable domain in full, with the rest retrieved from reference TRBV28 and TRBJ1-5, is DVKVTQSSRYLVKRTGEKVFLECVQDMDHENMFWYRQDPGLGLRLIYFSYDVKMKEKGDIPEGYSVSREKKERFSLILESASTNQTSMYLCASSRYPTGGRDQPQHFGDGTRLSIL.